What follows are 9 T cell receptor beta chains derived from one specimen sequenced in a study of control samples from healthy donors and cancer patients. The table came from immunoSEQ multiplex PCR; TCRdb's copy has only in-frame clones and leaves some out. Here the sample spans some 120,000 clones, 80% to 90% being singletons. Sequenced material: blood. The receptors were gathered from a man in his 60s in good health.

For this clone: This likely came from a read error, as a far larger clone is one base away. The V and J genes are TRBV2 and TRBJ1-1; D is ambiguous. Trimming removed 1 base at V and 4 bases at J, with 4 bases between. The germline CDR1 and CDR2 sequences are SNHLY and FYNNEI. The CDR3 sequence is 12 residues long. CDR3 protein: CASSEGGTEAFF. CDR3 nucleotide sequence: TGTGCCAGCAGTGAAGGGGGCACTGAAGCTTTCTTT.

This chain connects TRBV20-1 to TRBJ1-6; D gene ambiguous. Trimming took off 3 bases at V and 1 base at J, with 13 bases between the two ends. The CDR3 totals 16 residues. Germline CDR1 and CDR2: DFQATT and SNEGSKA (reference sequence). CDR3 sequence: CSASLVEGSYNSPLHF. In nucleotides, the CDR3 is TGCAGTGCTAGTTTAGTGGAGGGATCCTATAATTCACCCCTCCACTTT.

The chain couples TRBV6-1 to TRBJ1-3; no clear D. CDR3 length: 15 amino acids. Trimming left V 3 bases short and J 0 bases short, with 9 bases between. CDR1 MNHNS and CDR2 SASEGT come from the germline V gene. The CDR3: CASSDPLLSGNTIYF. The DNA of the CDR3 is TGTGCCAGCAGTGACCCCCTGCTCTCTGGAAACACCATATATTTT.

This clone was detected only a few times. The rearrangement joins TRBV5-6 to TRBJ1-3; D uncertain. Germline V CDR1 and CDR2: SGHDT, YYEEEE. The CDR3 has 13 residues. V lost 1 base and J lost 0, with 2 bases in between. The CDR3 sequence: CASSLSSGNTIYF. As DNA, the CDR3 is TGTGCCAGCAGCTTGAGCTCTGGAAACACCATATATTTT.

The rearrangement uses TRBV19 and TRBJ1-2; 8 bases map to TRBD1. Germline CDR1 LNHDA, CDR2 SQIVND (reference sequence). This CDR3 is built from 18 residues. J gave up 1 base and V 5 bases, and 15 bases lay outside the gene matches. The CDR3 here is CASSDTGTGGGFNYGYTF. As DNA, the CDR3 is TGTGCCAGTAGTGACACCGGGACAGGAGGGGGTTTTAACTATGGCTACACCTTC.

This chain links TRBV27 with TRBJ1-4, with 7 bases aligning to TRBD1. J lost 5 bases, V lost 7 bases, and 7 bases had no gene match. This CDR3 is 14 amino acids long. The germline V gene has CDR1 MNHEY and CDR2 SMNVEV (reference sequence). The CDR3 nucleotides are TGTGCCAGCACCCGACAGGGTCGCAATGAAAAACTGTTTTTT. Its protein product is CASTRQGRNEKLFF.

V is TRBV10-3 and J is TRBJ2-2, with 11 bases lining up with TRBD1. V trimming: 2 bases; J trimming: 7 bases; junction bases outside the gene matches: 6. The germline CDR1 and CDR2 sequences are ENHRY and SYGVKD. The CDR3 contains 16 residues. Here the CDR3 DNA reads TGTGCCATCAGTGAGGGGACAGGGGGTTCGGACGGGGAGCTGTTTTTT. The encoded protein is CAISEGTGGSDGELFF.

This clone appeared a single time. This chain connects TRBV7-2 to TRBJ2-3; 11 bases agree with TRBD2. The CDR3 has 18 amino acids. The germline V gene encodes CDR1 SGHTA and CDR2 FQGNSA. With V trimmed by 0 bases and J by 4 bases, 9 bases remained unmatched. The CDR3 spells CASSLAGTSGLESDTQYF. The CDR3 nucleotides read TGTGCCAGCAGCTTAGCCGGGACTAGCGGCCTGGAGTCAGATACGCAGTATTTT.

J is TRBJ2-1 and V is TRBV6-2 or TRBV6-3, with 8 nucleotides matching TRBD2. Unmatched junction bases numbered 11, after V lost 2 bases and J lost 8 bases. The CDR3 length is 16 residues. Germline loops: CDR1 MNHEY, CDR2 SVGEGT. The CDR3 region is CASSYLGGAVVHEQFF. CDR3 nucleotides: TGTGCCAGCAGTTACCTCGGGGGGGCCGTCGTCCATGAGCAGTTCTTC.